What follows describes a single TCR beta chain. What it binds is not known. Produced via immunoSEQ multiplex PCR; TCRdb's table is partial and in-frame only. The sample lists around 58,000 clones; around 89% were seen once. Analysis merged second doses at about 4 or about 12 weeks. Germline V lookup: CDR1 SGHNT, CDR2 YENEEA. The CDR3 has 14 residues. V lost 5 bases to trimming and J lost 8 bases; unmatched junction nucleotides: 9. These data belong to a study of T cell responses to AZD1222 COVID-19 vaccine. The study's findings and limits: Nearly half of unique spike-specific TCRs reportedly avoided B.1.351 and B.1.1.7 mutated regions. At 160-218 and 743-854, vaccine-associated CD4 TCRs were dominant, and they spanned spike. Spike-specific TCR depth and breadth grew after two AZD1222 doses.

The chain uses TRBV11-3 and TRBJ1-3; 7 nucleotides align to TRBD1. This specimen consisted of peripheral blood, obtained 28 days after the second AZD1222 dose. This TCR came from an adult who received the AZD1222 COVID-19 vaccine. CDR3 in DNA: TGTGCCAGCAGCACCTTCGGGCAGGGGGACACCATATATTTT. Encoded protein: CASSTFGQGDTIYF.